This T cell receptor beta chain is from a study of blood T cell repertoires in COVID-19. About the study: Researchers got acute and convalescent COVID-19 samples from the United States, Italy and Spain. T cells, B-cell-depleted T cells, or PBMCs supplied cDNA or gDNA.

Per the authors' pipeline: Reference gene primer amplification yielded estimated nucleated cell counts. Assay used: immunoSEQ multiplex PCR; TCRdb lists only in-frame clones, some missing. V and J calls and clone size are copied from that table; D and trimming were computed from the DNA. The data contain about 200,000 clones, around nine tenths of them seen just once; the ten biggest clones take up around 3%. This CDR3 is 18 amino acids long. Trimming took off 7 bases at V and 0 bases at J, with 22 bases between the two ends. Germline assignment: CDR1 LGHDT and CDR2 YNNKEL (reference sequence). The chain uses TRBV3-1 (or the pseudogene TRBV3-2) and TRBJ2-1; tentative D call: TRBD2 (6 bases). The specimen sequenced was peripheral blood. The TCR was taken from a man aged 55 to 69 with acute or convalescent COVID-19. In DNA form, the CDR3 reads TGTGCCAGCACCTCCCGGCCCGGGGGAGACCGCTCCTACAATGAGCAGTTCTTC. This translates into CASTSRPGGDRSYNEQFF.